This T cell receptor (beta chain) was retrieved from a study of blood T cell repertoires in COVID-19. In the study overall: Donors in the United States, Italy and Spain gave samples during acute or convalescent COVID-19.

As processed by the authors: Reference gene primer amplification yielded estimated nucleated cell counts. Assay used: immunoSEQ multiplex PCR; TCRdb lists only in-frame clones, some missing. The DNA was the basis for D and trimming; V, J and clone size are from that table. The data contain around 130,000 clones, about nine tenths of them singletons. Germline V gives CDR1 LGHDT, CDR2 YNNKEL (reference sequence). Trimming shortened V by 0 bases and J by 6 bases, and 18 bases separated the two germline ends. The CDR3 is 17 residues long. One Seattle source followed patients from active infection through their disease course.

The TCR originated in a human donor with COVID-19, enrolled during active disease. The donor label of this sample is uncertain. Material: peripheral blood. The chain combines TRBV3-1 (or the pseudogene TRBV3-2) with TRBJ1-5; D uncertain. DNA for the CDR3: TGTGCCAGCAGCCAAGATTTCTACCCGAGCTCGGTTCAGCCCCAGCATTTT. Its translation is CASSQDFYPSSVQPQHF.